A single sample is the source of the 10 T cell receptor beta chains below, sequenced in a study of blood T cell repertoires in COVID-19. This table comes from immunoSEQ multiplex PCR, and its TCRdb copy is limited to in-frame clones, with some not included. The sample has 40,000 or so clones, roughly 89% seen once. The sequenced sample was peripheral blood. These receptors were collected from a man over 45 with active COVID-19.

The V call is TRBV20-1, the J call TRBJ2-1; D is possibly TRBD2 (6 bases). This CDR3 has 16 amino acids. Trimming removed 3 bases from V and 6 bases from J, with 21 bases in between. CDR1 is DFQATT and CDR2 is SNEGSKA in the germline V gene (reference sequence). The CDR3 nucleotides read TGCAGTGCTAGTGGGGCTAGCGCGTCCCGCCTCAATGAGCAGTTCTTC. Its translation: CSASGASASRLNEQFF.

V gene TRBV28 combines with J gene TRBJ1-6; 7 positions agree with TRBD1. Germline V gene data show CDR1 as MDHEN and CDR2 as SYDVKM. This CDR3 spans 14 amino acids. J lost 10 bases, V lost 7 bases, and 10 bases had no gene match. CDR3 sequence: CASTSTGRVSPLHF. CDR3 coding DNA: TGTGCCAGCACCTCGACAGGGAGAGTATCACCCCTCCACTTT. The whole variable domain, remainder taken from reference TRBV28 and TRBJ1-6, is DVKVTQSSRYLVKRTGEKVFLECVQDMDHENMFWYRQDPGLGLRLIYFSYDVKMKEKGDIPEGYSVSREKKERFSLILESASTNQTSMYLCASTSTGRVSPLHFGNGTRLTVT.

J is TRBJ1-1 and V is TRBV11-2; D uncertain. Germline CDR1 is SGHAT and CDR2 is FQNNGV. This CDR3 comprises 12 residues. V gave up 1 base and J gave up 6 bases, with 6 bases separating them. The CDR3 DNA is TGTGCCAGCAGCTTAGTGCGGTCTGAAGCTTTCTTT. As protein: CASSLVRSEAFF.

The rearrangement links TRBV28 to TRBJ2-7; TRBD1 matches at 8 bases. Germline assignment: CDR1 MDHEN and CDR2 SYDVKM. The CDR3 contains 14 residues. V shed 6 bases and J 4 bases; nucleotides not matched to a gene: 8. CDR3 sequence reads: CASREQGGGYEQYF. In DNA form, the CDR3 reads TGTGCCAGCAGAGAACAGGGGGGCGGGTACGAGCAGTACTTC. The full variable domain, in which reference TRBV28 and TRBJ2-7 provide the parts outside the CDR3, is DVKVTQSSRYLVKRTGEKVFLECVQDMDHENMFWYRQDPGLGLRLIYFSYDVKMKEKGDIPEGYSVSREKKERFSLILESASTNQTSMYLCASREQGGGYEQYFGPGTRLTVT.

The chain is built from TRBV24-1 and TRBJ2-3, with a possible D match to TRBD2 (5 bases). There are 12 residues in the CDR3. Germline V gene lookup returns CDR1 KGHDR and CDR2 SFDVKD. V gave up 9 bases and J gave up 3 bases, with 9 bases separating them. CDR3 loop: CATGGGTDTQYF. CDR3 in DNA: TGTGCCACCGGAGGTGGGACAGATACGCAGTATTTT.

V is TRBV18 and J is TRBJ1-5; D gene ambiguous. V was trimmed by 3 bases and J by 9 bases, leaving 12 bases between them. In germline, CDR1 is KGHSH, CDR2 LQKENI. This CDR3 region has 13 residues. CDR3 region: CASSPGPAWPQHF. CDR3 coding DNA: TGTGCCAGCTCACCTGGGCCCGCGTGGCCCCAGCATTTT.

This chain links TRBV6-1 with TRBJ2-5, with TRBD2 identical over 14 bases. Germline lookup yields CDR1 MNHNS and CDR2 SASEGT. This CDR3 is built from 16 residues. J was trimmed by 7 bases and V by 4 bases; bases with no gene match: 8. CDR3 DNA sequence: TGTGCCAGCAGTGCGACTAGCGGGGGGGCTGGGGGGACCCAGTACTTC. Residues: CASSATSGGAGGTQYF.

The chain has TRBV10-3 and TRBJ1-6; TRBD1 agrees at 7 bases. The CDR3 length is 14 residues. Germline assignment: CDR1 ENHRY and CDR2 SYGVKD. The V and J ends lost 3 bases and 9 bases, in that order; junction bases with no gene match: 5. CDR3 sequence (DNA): TGTGCCATCAGTGAAGGTACAGGGGCTTCACCCCTCCACTTT. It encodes CAISEGTGASPLHF.

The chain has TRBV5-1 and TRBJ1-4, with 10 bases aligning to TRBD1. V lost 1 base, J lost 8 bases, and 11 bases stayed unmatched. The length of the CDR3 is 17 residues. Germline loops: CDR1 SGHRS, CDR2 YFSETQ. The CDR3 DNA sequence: TGCGCCAGCAGCTTGTTGGGACAGGGGTTGTTAATCGAAAAACTGTTTTTT. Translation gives CASSLLGQGLLIEKLFF.

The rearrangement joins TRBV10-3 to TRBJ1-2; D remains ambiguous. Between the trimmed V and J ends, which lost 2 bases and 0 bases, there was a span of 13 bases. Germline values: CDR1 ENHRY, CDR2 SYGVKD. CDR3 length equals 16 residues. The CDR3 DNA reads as TGTGCCATCAGTGAGGCGGTCCTAATATCTAACTATGGCTACACCTTC. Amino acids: CAISEAVLISNYGYTF.